Below, 16 T cell receptor beta chains from the same sample are listed, as sequenced in a study of early T cells in non-severe SARS-CoV-2 infection. TCRdb re-called the 5' RACE reads with MiXCR, one entry per CDR3 protein. The sample has about 30,000 distinct CDR3 sequences, less than 6% seen once. The sample here was whole blood, taken at baseline. The receptors stem from an adult who was a healthcare worker with PCR-confirmed SARS-CoV-2 infection or an uninfected control (not recorded which).

V gene TRBV29-1 combines with J gene TRBJ2-1; TRBD2 is a possible D gene (5 bases). This CDR3 contains 12 residues. Per germline, CDR1 SQVTM and CDR2 ANQGSEA. The CDR3 DNA follows: TGCGTTTCGAGGAGAGGGTACAATGAGCAGTTCTTC. It yields the protein CVSRRGYNEQFF.

This clonotype was seen more than once but under ten times. This chain joins TRBV19 and TRBJ2-4; D perhaps matches TRBD1 (5 bases). The germline V and J ends were trimmed by 8 bases and 0 bases, with 8 bases remaining between them. The CDR3 sequence is 13 residues long. The germline gives CDR1 LNHDA, CDR2 SQIVND (reference sequence). The CDR3 spells CASSQGAKNIQYF. CDR3 coding DNA: TGTGCCAGTTCCCAGGGAGCCAAAAACATTCAGTACTTC.

This clonotype was seen at least ten times. This sequence joins TRBV21-1 and TRBJ1-1; no check of the table's D call, TRBD1, against the DNA was made. TRBV21-1 is given as a pseudogene. This CDR3 is 12 amino acids long. This CDR3 is CASKGLNTEAFF. The CDR3 nucleotides are TGTGCCAGCAAGGGGTTGAACACTGAAGCTTTCTTT.

This clonotype occurred many times. J is TRBJ2-2 and V is TRBV6-4; 10 bases are a match to TRBD2. J was trimmed by 3 bases and V by 5 bases; bases with no gene match: 0. The germline gives CDR1 MRHNA, CDR2 SNTAGT. CDR3 length: 14 residues. The CDR3 region is CASSSGRDTGELFF. CDR3 DNA: TGTGCCAGCAGTAGCGGGAGGGACACCGGGGAGCTGTTTTTT.

This clonotype was seen repeatedly, ten times or more. This rearrangement joins TRBV4-1 to TRBJ2-1, with D maybe TRBD1 (5 bases). Deletions cut 0 bases from V and 7 bases from J, with 19 bases between. The V gene's germline CDR1 is MGHRA and CDR2 YSYEKL. CDR3 size: 17 residues. The DNA for the CDR3 is TGCGCCAGCAGCCAAGAAAGGGGTGCAAGGGGTGGGAATGAGCAGTTCTTC. It encodes CASSQERGARGGNEQFF.

This clonotype was detected only a few times. The chain couples TRBV7-9 to TRBJ2-2; D perhaps matches TRBD1 (6 bases). The V and J ends lost 6 bases and 4 bases respectively, with 9 bases between them. CDR1 is SEHNR, CDR2 FQNEAQ, per germline (reference sequence). This CDR3 region has 13 residues. CDR3 region: CASRKGGTGELFF. CDR3 coding DNA: TGTGCCAGCAGAAAAGGGGGCACCGGGGAGCTGTTTTTT.

This clonotype was detected many times. The chain joins TRBV30 to TRBJ2-1, with 7 positions matching TRBD2. This CDR3 comprises 17 residues. Germline CDR1 is GTSNPN and CDR2 is SVGIG (reference sequence). V gave up 2 bases and J gave up 5 bases; unmatched junction bases: 15. CDR3 sequence (DNA): TGTGCCTGGAGTCACGGGAGGACGGGATTAAGGGACAATGAGCAGTTCTTC. It encodes CAWSHGRTGLRDNEQFF.

The chain employs TRBV19 and TRBJ1-2; 12 bases map to TRBD1. V gave up 4 bases and J gave up 8 bases; unmatched junction bases: 8. CDR3 size: 15 residues. Looked up from germline, CDR1 is LNHDA and CDR2 is SQIVND (reference sequence). The chain's CDR3 is CASSTGTGGIYGYTF. In DNA form, the CDR3 reads TGTGCCAGTAGTACAGGGACAGGGGGCATTTACGGCTACACCTTC. The variable domain in full, completed from reference TRBV19 and TRBJ1-2, reads DGGITQSPKYLFRKEGQNVTLSCEQNLNHDAMYWYRQDPGQGLRLIYYSQIVNDFQKGDIAEGYSVSREKKESFPLTVTSAQKNPTAFYLCASSTGTGGIYGYTFGSGTRLTVV.

This clonotype was found many times. V usage is TRBV29-1 and J usage is TRBJ2-6; 8 bases line up with TRBD1. The CDR3 sequence is 17 residues long. Germline V gene lookup returns CDR1 SQVTM and CDR2 ANQGSEA. The trim removed 4 bases at V and 2 bases at J, leaving 10 bases unmatched. The chain's CDR3 is CSVVRARGQAGANVLTF. The CDR3 DNA sequence: TGCAGCGTTGTCAGGGCCAGGGGGCAAGCTGGGGCCAACGTCCTGACTTTC.

In its sample, this clonotype was seen many times. The chain employs TRBV7-8 and TRBJ2-7, with a tentative D call TRBD2 (6 bases). CDR3 length equals 14 residues. CDR1 and CDR2 (germline): SGHVS, FQNEAQ. V lost 5 bases to trimming and J lost 3 bases, with 14 bases between them. CDR3 DNA sequence: TGTGCCAGCAGCCCTGAACCGGACTACTACGAGCAGTACTTC. Amino acids: CASSPEPDYYEQYF.

The chain recombines TRBV20-1 with TRBJ1-3; no clear D. CDR1 DFQATT and CDR2 SNEGSKA come from the germline V gene (reference sequence). CDR3 length equals 16 residues. Trimming took 0 bases from V and 0 from J, leaving 12 bases between them. CDR3 residues: CSARDPRSHSGNTIYF. As DNA, the CDR3 is TGCAGTGCTAGAGATCCCCGGAGTCACTCTGGAAACACCATATATTTT.

This clonotype was seen many times. The V gene is TRBV29-1, the J gene TRBJ1-2; D may be TRBD1 (5 bases). This CDR3 contains 14 residues. Trimming cost V 1 base and J 3 bases, with 12 bases left between them. CDR1 is SQVTM and CDR2 is ANQGSEA in the germline V gene. CDR3 protein: CSVEGQGSDYGYTF. CDR3 sequence (DNA): TGCAGCGTTGAAGGGCAGGGCTCTGACTATGGCTACACCTTC.

This clonotype was picked up many times. The rearrangement links TRBV11-2 to TRBJ2-4; 11 bases agree with TRBD2. V dropped 6 bases and J dropped 8; count of bases not matched to a gene: 12. Germline V gene sequence: CDR1 SGHAT, CDR2 FQNNGV. This CDR3 has 16 amino acids. The CDR3 DNA follows: TGTGCCAGCAGAACCCTTAGCGGGAGGGCGCTGGACATTCAGTACTTC. Encoded protein: CASRTLSGRALDIQYF.

The table lists this clonotype with many counts. The chain recombines TRBV19 with TRBJ1-5; D gene unclear. There are 13 residues in the CDR3. CDR1 and CDR2 from the germline V gene are LNHDA and SQIVND (reference sequence). Trimming removed 3 bases from V and 5 bases from J, with 8 bases in between. Written as DNA, the CDR3 is TGTGCCAGTAGTATCAACAGTTATCAGCCCCAGCATTTT. It encodes CASSINSYQPQHF.

The chain combines TRBV27 with TRBJ1-1; weak D call: TRBD1 (5 bases). The CDR3 is made up of 11 amino acids. Deletions cut 8 bases from V and 5 bases from J, with 9 bases between. The germline V gene encodes CDR1 MNHEY and CDR2 SMNVEV (reference sequence). The CDR3 DNA sequence: TGTGCCAGCCACGGGGGGACTGAAGCTTTCTTT. Translated, it gives CASHGGTEAFF.

This clonotype was detected ten times or more. Germline is not matched at one junction end, which may reflect a read error. The J gene is TRBJ2-5, the V gene TRBV7-7; TRBD1 is a possible D gene (5 bases). This CDR3 region has 13 residues. The germline V gene encodes CDR1 SSHAT and CDR2 FNYEAQ (reference sequence). The CDR3: CASSISREETQYF. CDR3 sequence (DNA): TGTGCTAGCAGCATTAGCAGGGAAGAGACCCAGTACTTC.